Presented here are 15 T cell receptor beta chains from one specimen sequenced in a study of T cell changes during pregnancy in multiple sclerosis (dated by TCRdb to the late 2010s). Libraries were built with the immunoSEQ multiplex PCR assay. In TCRdb, the immuneACCESS table is reduced to in-frame sequences with V and J assigned. These tables do not hold every clone; where another copy was compared, an unresolved V gene accounts for under half, and the others remain unexplained. In this sample the table shows roughly 55,000 clones, 80% to 95% of which occur a single time. The ten biggest clones cover 0.15% to 0.2% of the sample. This sample comprised CD4+ T cells from peripheral blood mononuclear cells, obtained after pregnancy. All receptors derive from a female donor in good health, enrolled as a control in a pregnancy study.

The sample holds one count of this clone. The rearrangement joins TRBV30 to TRBJ1-2, with D tentatively TRBD1 (6 bases). Germline V gene data show CDR1 as GTSNPN and CDR2 as SVGIG (reference sequence). The CDR3 has 16 residues. V lost 4 bases and J lost 3, with 21 bases in between. The CDR3 coding sequence is TGTGCCTGGATTTCAGGGTGGGGGCGCTTGGACTATGGCTACACCTTC. Translated, it gives CAWISGWGRLDYGYTF.

DNA of the CDR3: TGTGCCAGCAGCTTATCCCCATGGACAGGCTCTGGGGCCAACGTCCTGACTTTC. This codes for CASSLSPWTGSGANVLTF. The chain employs TRBV11-3 and TRBJ2-6; 7 bases match TRBD1. The germline V gene has CDR1 SGHNT and CDR2 YENEEA. V trimming: 2 bases; J trimming: 0 bases; junction bases outside the gene matches: 7. The CDR3 contains 18 residues.

The chain links TRBV7-2 to TRBJ1-4; D is ambiguous. The CDR3 has 16 residues. Germline-derived CDR1 and CDR2 are SGHTA and FQGNSA. V was shortened by 4 bases and J by 8 bases, with 20 bases between the two germline ends. The CDR3 is CASSSRSIPRGEKLFF. The CDR3 DNA reads as TGTGCCAGCAGCTCGAGGTCTATCCCTAGAGGAGAAAAACTGTTTTTT.

This chain connects TRBV9 to TRBJ2-5; 7 positions match TRBD1. The V gene's germline CDR1 is SGDLS and CDR2 YYNGEE. The junction had 7 bases not matched to a gene; V was cut back by 3 bases and J by 5 bases. The CDR3 has 14 residues. This CDR3 is CASSGVQGKETQYF. The CDR3 DNA reads TGTGCCAGCAGCGGAGTACAGGGGAAGGAGACCCAGTACTTC.

The chain carries TRBV6-6 and TRBJ1-1; 7 bases are a match to TRBD1. V gave up 10 bases and J gave up 4 bases; unmatched junction bases: 12. Germline V gives CDR1 MNHNY, CDR2 SVGAGI (reference sequence). The CDR3 consists of 14 residues. This CDR3 reads CATSTGKLSTEAFF. CDR3 nucleotides: TGTGCCACATCGACAGGGAAGCTCAGCACTGAAGCTTTCTTT.

This rearrangement joins TRBV15 to TRBJ1-6; TRBD1 aligns across 11 bases. J gave up 9 bases and V 0 bases, and 10 bases lay outside the gene matches. The CDR3 consists of 18 residues. Germline V gives CDR1 LNHNV, CDR2 YYDKDF (reference sequence). CDR3 amino acids: CATSRETTGQGEGSPLHF. CDR3 bases: TGTGCCACCAGCAGAGAGACCACGGGACAGGGGGAGGGTTCACCCCTCCACTTT.

This chain joins TRBV19 and TRBJ2-1, with TRBD2 as a possible D gene (5 bases). The CDR3 is 16 residues long. The germline V gene has CDR1 LNHDA and CDR2 SQIVND (reference sequence). Trimming shortened V by 4 bases and J by 0 bases, and 13 bases separated the two germline ends. The CDR3: CASSRWAGGSYNEQFF. For the CDR3, the DNA is TGTGCCAGTAGTAGGTGGGCGGGTGGCTCCTACAATGAGCAGTTCTTC.

The chain carries TRBV28 and TRBJ1-2, with 8 bases identical to TRBD1. This CDR3 is built from 14 residues. In germline, CDR1 is MDHEN, CDR2 SYDVKM. V was clipped by 3 bases and J by 5 bases; unmatched bases: 5. The CDR3 coding sequence is TGTGCCAGCAGTTTTAGCCGACAGGGGTATGGCTACACCTTC. Translation: CASSFSRQGYGYTF.

This clone has more than one count but fewer than ten. The rearrangement links TRBV7-2 to TRBJ1-1; 10 bases are a match to TRBD1. J gave up 4 bases and V 4 bases, and 6 bases lay outside the gene matches. The CDR3 sequence is 15 residues long. CDR1 SGHTA and CDR2 FQGNSA come from the germline V gene. CDR3 DNA sequence: TGTGCCAGCAGCTCTTGGACAGGGGGAGTCACTGAAGCTTTCTTT. Translated, it gives CASSSWTGGVTEAFF.

This CDR3 reads CASRDGTGGPLHF. The CDR3 DNA follows: TGTGCCAGCAGAGACGGGACAGGGGGACCCCTCCACTTT. The chain carries TRBV5-4 and TRBJ1-6; 11 positions match TRBD1. The CDR3 consists of 13 residues. Germline V gives CDR1 SGHNT, CDR2 YYREEE (reference sequence). The trim removed 5 bases at V and 12 bases at J, leaving 4 bases unmatched.

The V gene is TRBV7-2, the J gene TRBJ2-1; 13 bases are shared with TRBD2. This CDR3 is built from 15 residues. Germline values: CDR1 SGHTA, CDR2 FQGNSA. V lost 5 bases and J lost 14; bases outside the gene matches: 12. The CDR3 DNA is TGTGCCAGCAGCCCCATGACTAGCGGGGGGTACTCGGAGTTCTTC. Translation gives CASSPMTSGGYSEFF.

The rearrangement joins TRBV25-1 to TRBJ2-1; perhaps TRBD2 as D (6 bases). The germline gives CDR1 MGHDK, CDR2 SYGVNS. This CDR3 contains 11 residues. The ends were cut back, 6 bases at V and 10 bases at J, with 10 bases in the middle. This CDR3 reads CASRFAGEQFF. For the CDR3, the DNA is TGTGCCAGCAGGTTTGCGGGGGAGCAGTTCTTC.

The genes are TRBV30 and TRBJ1-4; D uncertain. Germline values: CDR1 GTSNPN, CDR2 SVGIG (reference sequence). V was clipped by 5 bases and J by 7 bases, with 14 bases between them. This CDR3 is built from 13 residues. For the CDR3, the DNA is TGTGCCTGGTCCCGGGGTGCTACTGAAAAACTGTTTTTT. Protein product: CAWSRGATEKLFF.

The V and J genes are TRBV15 and TRBJ1-4; 9 nucleotides agree with TRBD1. V was pared by 5 bases and J by 2 bases, with 9 bases of the junction left unmatched. This CDR3 has 17 amino acids. Germline assignment: CDR1 LNHNV and CDR2 YYDKDF (reference sequence). The CDR3 is CATSGTGGWRTNEKLFF. DNA for the CDR3: TGTGCCACCAGCGGAACAGGGGGCTGGAGGACTAATGAAAAACTGTTTTTT.

The genes are TRBV7-3 and TRBJ2-3; 7 nucleotides align to TRBD2. J was trimmed by 11 bases and V by 5 bases; bases with no gene match: 10. The CDR3 spans 13 residues. Germline V CDR1 and CDR2: SGHTA, FQGTGA. CDR3 sequence: CASSVQSGREQYF. The CDR3 nucleotides read TGTGCCAGCAGCGTCCAATCAGGGAGGGAGCAGTATTTT. Filled out from reference TRBV7-3 and TRBJ2-3, the complete variable domain reads GAGVSQTPSNKVTEKGKYVELRCDPISGHTALYWYRQSLGQGPEFLIYFQGTGAADDSGLPNDRFFAVRPEGSVSTLKIQRTERGDSAVYLCASSVQSGREQYFGPGTRLTVL.